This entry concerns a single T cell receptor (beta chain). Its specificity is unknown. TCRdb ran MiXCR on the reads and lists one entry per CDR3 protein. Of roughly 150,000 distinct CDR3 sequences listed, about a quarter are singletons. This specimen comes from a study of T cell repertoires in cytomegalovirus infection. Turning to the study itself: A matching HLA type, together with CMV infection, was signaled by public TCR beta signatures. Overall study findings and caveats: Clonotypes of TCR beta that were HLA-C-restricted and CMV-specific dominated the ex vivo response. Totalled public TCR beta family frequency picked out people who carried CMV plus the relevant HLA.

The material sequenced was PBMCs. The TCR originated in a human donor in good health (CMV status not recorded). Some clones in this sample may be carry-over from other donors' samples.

The CDR3 protein is CASSPGTGATPQYF. DNA for the CDR3: TGTGCCAGCAGCCCAGGGACAGGGGCCACTCCGCAGTATTTT. The rearrangement uses TRBV7-2 and TRBJ2-3; 10 bases are a match to TRBD1. With V trimmed by 5 bases and J by 10 bases, 9 bases remained unmatched. The CDR3 extends over 14 amino acids. The germline V gene has CDR1 SGHTA and CDR2 FQGNSA.